This entry lists 17 T cell receptor beta chains sequenced from one sample in a study of shared clonotypes between healthy human individuals. The repertoire was sequenced with immunoSEQ multiplex PCR; TCRdb's copy has only in-frame clones and lacks some. The sample lists roughly 2.2 million clones; roughly 90% were seen once. The sequenced material came from naive CD4+ T cells from PBMCs. The subset is: CD45RA+ positively selected. These receptors originate from a man in his late teens or twenties in good health. Some clones in this sample may be carry-over from other donors' samples.

The genes are TRBV4-1 and TRBJ2-7, with 9 bases fitting TRBD2. The J segment lost 6 bases and the V segment lost 2 bases, leaving 8 bases of the junction unmatched. This CDR3 is built from 15 residues. Per germline, CDR1 MGHRA and CDR2 YSYEKL. Written as DNA, the CDR3 is TGCGCCAGCAGCCAACCCGGGACTAGCTTGGTCGAGCAGTACTTC. It codes for CASSQPGTSLVEQYF.

The gene calls are TRBV4-1 and TRBJ1-2; TRBD1 aligns across 8 bases. The CDR3 is 16 residues long. Trimming removed 3 bases from V and 4 bases from J; junction bases left unmatched: 10. The germline CDR1 and CDR2 sequences are MGHRA and YSYEKL. The CDR3 spells CASSQSRAGGFYGYTF. DNA for the CDR3: TGCGCCAGCAGCCAGTCCCGCGCAGGGGGCTTCTATGGCTACACCTTC.

This chain uses TRBV7-3 with TRBJ2-2; 13 bases line up with TRBD2. The V gene's germline CDR1 is SGHTA and CDR2 FQGTGA. The CDR3 covers 18 residues. J was trimmed by 2 bases and V by 3 bases; bases with no gene match: 6. CDR3 bases: TGTGCCAGCAGCTTTAAGACTAGCGGGAGGACTAACACCGGGGAGCTGTTTTTT. Amino acid sequence: CASSFKTSGRTNTGELFF.

The V and J genes are TRBV5-4 and TRBJ2-2; TRBD1 matches at 9 bases. V lost 4 bases to trimming and J lost 7 bases; unmatched junction nucleotides: 11. CDR3 length: 16 residues. CDR1 is SGHNT and CDR2 is YYREEE in the germline V gene (reference sequence). The CDR3 is CASSDGRDREDGELFF. The CDR3 nucleotides are TGTGCCAGCAGCGATGGAAGGGACAGGGAGGACGGGGAGCTGTTTTTT. Full variable domain (missing parts from reference TRBV5-4 and TRBJ2-2): ETGVTQSPTHLIKTRGQQVTLRCSSQSGHNTVSWYQQALGQGPQFIFQYYREEENGRGNFPPRFSGLQFPNYSSELNVNALELDDSALYLCASSDGRDREDGELFFGEGSRLTVL.

CDR3 coding DNA: TGTGCCAGCAGCCCGGTGGCAGTTAGCAATCAGCCCCAGCATTTT. Protein product: CASSPVAVSNQPQHF. V and J are TRBV21-1 and TRBJ1-5. TRBV21-1 is described as a pseudogene. The CDR3 consists of 15 residues.

This clone was counted between two and nine times. This same CDR3 is encoded by further DNA sequences in the sample. The chain has TRBV5-1 and TRBJ2-3, with D uncertain. V dropped 0 bases and J dropped 5 bases, with 1 base sitting between them. Germline-derived CDR1 and CDR2 are SGHRS and YFSETQ. CDR3 length: 11 residues. The chain's CDR3 is CASSLGDTQYF. CDR3 in DNA: TGCGCCAGCAGCTTGGGAGATACGCAGTATTTT. The complete variable domain, with remaining parts taken from reference TRBV5-1 and TRBJ2-3, reads KAGVTQTPRYLIKTRGQQVTLSCSPISGHRSVSWYQQTPGQGLQFLFEYFSETQRNKGNFPGRFSGRQFSNSRSEMNVSTLELGDSALYLCASSLGDTQYFGPGTRLTVL.

This chain uses TRBV19 with TRBJ2-7, with 7 bases that match TRBD1. Trimming cost V 5 bases and J 4 bases; bases outside gene matches: 11. In germline, CDR1 is LNHDA, CDR2 SQIVND (reference sequence). This CDR3 contains 15 residues. The CDR3 DNA follows: TGTGCCAGTAGTTCACCGGCAGGGGGTTATTACGAGCAGTACTTC. Its translation is CASSSPAGGYYEQYF.

V usage is TRBV19 and J usage is TRBJ1-1; D ambiguous. Trimming removed 3 bases at V and 0 bases at J, with 5 bases between. The CDR3 totals 13 residues. CDR1 is LNHDA, CDR2 SQIVND, per germline (reference sequence). The CDR3 protein is CASSIRVNTEAFF. CDR3 in DNA: TGTGCCAGTAGTATTCGGGTGAACACTGAAGCTTTCTTT.

The gene calls are TRBV7-9 and TRBJ1-5; D might be TRBD1 (5 bases). This CDR3 spans 16 amino acids. The V and J ends lost 5 bases and 1 base respectively, with 15 bases between them. Germline lookup yields CDR1 SEHNR and CDR2 FQNEAQ (reference sequence). Written as DNA, the CDR3 is TGTGCCAGCAGCGCTGGTAGGGGAGAAAGCAATCAGCCCCAGCATTTT. This sequence encodes CASSAGRGESNQPQHF.

The chain recombines TRBV5-1 with TRBJ2-3; 7 nucleotides match TRBD1. The germline gives CDR1 SGHRS, CDR2 YFSETQ. The CDR3 covers 16 residues. Trimming took 3 bases from V and 3 from J; bases not matched to a gene: 10. CDR3 sequence reads: CASSSRPRQGTDTQYF. The CDR3 DNA sequence: TGCGCCAGCAGCTCACGACCGAGACAGGGAACAGATACGCAGTATTTT.

The genes are TRBV19 and TRBJ1-1; D gene ambiguous. Trimming cost V 4 bases and J 7 bases, with 13 bases left between them. The CDR3 is 13 amino acids. Germline V lookup: CDR1 LNHDA, CDR2 SQIVND (reference sequence). CDR3 DNA: TGTGCCAGTAGTAACCCGTACTTGGGTGAAGCTTTCTTT. It encodes CASSNPYLGEAFF.

This clone was observed a single time. Distinct nucleotide sequences in the sample also encode this CDR3. This chain connects TRBV29-1 to TRBJ2-3; D gene ambiguous. Germline V gene lookup returns CDR1 SQVTM and CDR2 ANQGSEA. The CDR3 spans 11 residues. V was clipped by 4 bases and J by 5 bases, with 7 bases between them. The CDR3 loop reads CSVGEGDTQYF. DNA for the CDR3: TGCAGCGTTGGGGAAGGAGATACGCAGTATTTT.

This clone was observed at least ten times. The rearrangement uses TRBV10-3 and TRBJ2-3; possible D gene TRBD2, 6 bases. The CDR3 consists of 15 residues. The germline gives CDR1 ENHRY, CDR2 SYGVKD. The germline V and J ends were trimmed by 6 bases and 2 bases, with 15 bases remaining between them. Here the CDR3 reads CAIRTSGADTDTQYF. The CDR3 DNA is TGTGCCATCAGGACCTCGGGAGCCGACACAGATACGCAGTATTTT.

The V call is TRBV7-9, the J call TRBJ2-2; TRBD2 aligns across 10 bases. The CDR3 is 15 amino acids. The ends lost 5 bases at V and 4 bases at J; junction bases unmatched: 4. Germline values: CDR1 SEHNR, CDR2 FQNEAQ (reference sequence). The CDR3 loop is CASSPGLAVTGELFF. CDR3 nucleotide sequence: TGTGCCAGCAGCCCTGGACTAGCGGTCACCGGGGAGCTGTTTTTT.

This chain uses TRBV4-2 with TRBJ2-2; 10 nucleotides match TRBD2. V lost 4 bases, J lost 2 bases, and 4 bases stayed unmatched. The CDR3 length is 16 residues. Germline values: CDR1 LGHNA, CDR2 YNFKEQ. CDR3 sequence: CASSLRTSGNTGELFF. The CDR3 DNA reads TGTGCCAGCAGCCTACGGACTAGCGGCAACACCGGGGAGCTGTTTTTT.

The V and J genes are TRBV28 and TRBJ2-7; D perhaps matches TRBD1 (7 bases). The CDR3 totals 10 residues. Germline V gives CDR1 MDHEN, CDR2 SYDVKM. The CDR3: CVSGGYEQYF. CDR3 DNA: TGTGTCTCAGGGGGGTACGAGCAGTACTTC. The full variable domain, with the rest looked up from reference TRBV28 and TRBJ2-7, is DVKVTQSSRYLVKRTGEKVFLECVQDMDHENMFWYRQDPGLGLRLIYFSYDVKMKEKGDIPEGYSVSREKKERFSLILESASTNQTSMYLCVSGGYEQYFGPGTRLTVT.

The genes are TRBV6-5 and TRBJ2-1; TRBD2 might be the D (5 bases). Germline CDR1 MNHEY, CDR2 SVGAGI. V lost 4 bases and J lost 1, with 11 bases in between. CDR3 length equals 15 residues. CDR3: CASSFRDSSYNEQFF. As DNA, the CDR3 is TGTGCCAGCAGTTTTCGGGATTCGTCCTACAATGAGCAGTTCTTC.